This paragraph reports one TCR beta chain. Its specificity is unknown. This record belongs to a study of somatic mutations in cytotoxic T cells in rheumatoid arthritis. Study overall: Blood (around 29 ml EDTA) from each patient was taken right after diagnosis, before any treatment. Study observations and caveats: For CD8+ T-cell clonality, rheumatoid arthritis patients and age-matched healthy controls did not differ significantly.

V lost 5 bases and J 4 bases, leaving 14 bases between the germline ends. The CDR3 spans 14 residues. Germline V gene data show CDR1 as MNHEY and CDR2 as SVGAGI. Separation of CD4+ and CD8+ cells was performed by positive magnetic bead selection, and purity was verified by flow cytometry. Clones were read by immunoSEQ multiplex PCR, and TCRdb kept only the in-frame ones, dropping some. The sample yields 12,000 to 15,000 clones, just over 90% seen once. The sample was CD4+ T cells sorted from blood. V usage is TRBV6-5 and J usage is TRBJ1-1, with D maybe TRBD1 (5 bases). The TCR comes from a man between 65 and 85 years old with rheumatoid arthritis. This CDR3 is CASSEWGLGTEAFF. The CDR3 DNA reads as TGTGCCAGCAGTGAATGGGGCTTGGGCACTGAAGCTTTCTTT.